A single TCR beta chain is shown here with its context. Its antigen remains unidentified. PCR amplification relied on 60 Vbeta primers (plus 13 Jbeta primers). The method was immunoSEQ multiplex PCR; TCRdb's version includes in-frame clones alone and lacks a portion of them. The table counts roughly 200,000 clones; about 6.8% lies in the top ten. This record comes from a study of cytomegalovirus exposure and HLA in healthy donors. Study-wide results and caveats: Cytomegalovirus status was reportedly diagnosed by the classifier with high specificity and sensitivity.

Germline V lookup: CDR1 SSHAT, CDR2 FNYEAQ (reference sequence). V dropped 3 bases and J dropped 7 bases, with 13 bases sitting between them. The CDR3 spans 14 residues. Material: PBMCs. The origin of this receptor is a man aged 25 to 40 in good health and CMV-seronegative. This chain connects TRBV7-7 to TRBJ2-1; D unclear. The CDR3 coding sequence is TGTGCCAGCAGCTTGTCGGGTGGAAAAAATGAGCAGTTCTTC. It specifies CASSLSGGKNEQFF.